What follows are 18 T cell receptor beta chains derived from one specimen sequenced in a study of Ad26.COV2.S vaccination and SARS-CoV-2 variants. Clones were sequenced by immunoSEQ multiplex PCR, and TCRdb holds only the in-frame ones, with some missing. The table includes roughly 420,000 clones, approximately 87% detected once. Indicated treatment: around 19 received Ad26.COV2.S at low or high dose, single or two shots; five or six received placebo; per-sample allocation not given. Collection of samples fell on day 63 after the first vaccine or placebo injection. This specimen consisted of peripheral blood, obtained in a trial of Ad26.COV2.S vaccine versus placebo. These receptors were collected from a person between 18 and 65 years old who received the Ad26.COV2.S COVID-19 vaccine or a placebo.

The chain employs TRBV6-4 and TRBJ2-2; tentatively, D is TRBD1 or TRBD2 (6 bases each). Trimming removed 4 bases from V and 3 bases from J, with 12 bases in between. The V gene's germline CDR1 is MRHNA and CDR2 SNTAGT. The CDR3 contains 15 residues. CDR3 region: CASSAGEGDTGELFF. In DNA, the CDR3 is TGTGCCAGCAGTGCGGGAGAGGGGGACACCGGGGAGCTGTTTTTT.

This clone is a singleton in its sample. The chain couples TRBV6-5 to TRBJ2-7; 10 bases align to TRBD1. Germline trimming cut 5 bases from V and 7 bases from J; bases unmatched to any gene: 5. Looked up from germline, CDR1 is MNHEY and CDR2 is SVGAGI. The CDR3 spans 13 residues. CDR3 nucleotides: TGTGCCAGCAGTACCGGGACAGGGGTAGAGCAGTACTTC. Its translation: CASSTGTGVEQYF.

The gene calls are TRBV6-5 and TRBJ2-7; possible D gene TRBD1, 5 bases. CDR3 length equals 15 residues. Trimming removed 1 base from V and 1 base from J, with 11 bases in between. The germline gives CDR1 MNHEY, CDR2 SVGAGI. The CDR3 bases are TGTGCCAGCAGTTACTTGCCAGGGCGATCCTACGAGCAGTACTTC. Translated, it gives CASSYLPGRSYEQYF.

The CDR3 DNA reads TGTGCCAGCAGGAACGGAAAACTGTTTTTT. This translates into CASRNGKLFF. The chain is built from TRBV2 and TRBJ1-4; D is unclear. The CDR3 covers 10 residues. CDR1 SNHLY and CDR2 FYNNEI come from the germline V gene. The ends were cut back, 6 bases at V and 10 bases at J, with 6 bases in the middle.

The chain employs TRBV6-6 and TRBJ1-2; TRBD1 aligns across 10 bases. CDR1 MNHNY and CDR2 SVGAGI come from the germline V gene (reference sequence). The CDR3 is made up of 15 amino acids. After removal of 2 bases from V and 7 bases from J, the junction contained 7 bases not matched to a gene. CDR3 DNA: TGTGCCAGCAGTTACGCGGGACAGGGGAGGAGTGGCTACACCTTC. Protein product: CASSYAGQGRSGYTF.

This chain links TRBV29-1 with TRBJ1-1; D not certain. With 4 bases removed from V and 0 bases from J, the gap between germline ends came to 15 bases. Germline CDR1 SQVTM, CDR2 ANQGSEA. This CDR3 comprises 15 residues. This CDR3 is CSVGSSARMNTEAFF. CDR3 sequence (DNA): TGCAGCGTTGGAAGTTCGGCCCGGATGAACACTGAAGCTTTCTTT.

The chain uses TRBV10-3 and TRBJ2-5; no definite D call. The V end was cut by 1 base, the J end by 1 base, with 7 bases between. CDR1 ENHRY and CDR2 SYGVKD come from the germline V gene. The length of the CDR3 is 14 residues. This CDR3 reads CAISELGSQETQYF. Written as DNA, the CDR3 is TGTGCCATCAGTGAGTTAGGCAGCCAAGAGACCCAGTACTTC.

The V call is TRBV28, the J call TRBJ1-5; D might be TRBD1 (6 bases). CDR3 length: 12 amino acids. Trimming left V 7 bases short and J 7 bases short, with 11 bases between. The V gene's germline CDR1 is MDHEN and CDR2 SYDVKM. CDR3 DNA: TGTGCCAGCACCCTGGGGGGCCAGCCCCAGCATTTT. Its protein product is CASTLGGQPQHF.

The chain uses TRBV7-3 and TRBJ2-2; 8 positions agree with TRBD2. After removal of 0 bases from V and 0 bases from J, the junction contained 0 bases not matched to a gene. Germline V gene lookup returns CDR1 SGHTA and CDR2 FQGTGA. CDR3 size: 16 residues. The CDR3 nucleotides are TGTGCCAGCAGCTTAACTAGCGGGGCGAACACCGGGGAGCTGTTTTTT. Its translation: CASSLTSGANTGELFF.

The sample holds a few counts of this clone. The genes are TRBV10-3 and TRBJ2-7, with a weak D call TRBD1 (5 bases). The CDR3 is 11 amino acids. Trimming removed 9 bases at V and 4 bases at J, with 10 bases between. The germline CDR1 and CDR2 sequences are ENHRY and SYGVKD. The CDR3 sequence is CAIGDQYEQYF. Written as DNA, the CDR3 is TGTGCCATAGGGGATCAATACGAGCAGTACTTC.

The J gene is TRBJ2-1, the V gene TRBV12-5; 7 nucleotides align to TRBD1. CDR1 LGHNT and CDR2 FRNRAP come from the germline V gene. V dropped 1 base and J dropped 4; count of bases not matched to a gene: 1. The CDR3 is made up of 14 amino acids. CDR3 in DNA: TGTGCTAGTGGTTTGGAGGGGGCTTACAATGAGCAGTTCTTC. Residues: CASGLEGAYNEQFF.

The CDR3 DNA reads TGTGCCAGCAGCTCGGGACTAGCGGTCAATGAGCAGTTCTTC. Encoded protein: CASSSGLAVNEQFF. The J gene is TRBJ2-1, the V gene TRBV27, with 11 bases fitting TRBD2. The V and J ends lost 6 bases and 6 bases, in that order; junction bases with no gene match: 4. The CDR3 extends over 14 amino acids. Germline V gene lookup returns CDR1 MNHEY and CDR2 SMNVEV (reference sequence).

The gene calls are TRBV9 and TRBJ1-4, with 9 bases lining up with TRBD1. Germline lookup yields CDR1 SGDLS and CDR2 YYNGEE. The CDR3 is made up of 15 amino acids. The V segment lost 4 bases and the J segment 7 bases; nucleotides outside the gene matches: 8. DNA for the CDR3: TGTGCCAGCAGCCTACGGACAGGGGTTGGTGAAAAACTGTTTTTT. Protein: CASSLRTGVGEKLFF.

The V call is TRBV28, the J call TRBJ1-5; no clear D. Germline V gene data show CDR1 as MDHEN and CDR2 as SYDVKM. This CDR3 contains 11 residues. V shed 4 bases and J shed 7 bases, with 5 bases lying between them. As DNA, the CDR3 is TGTGCCAGCAGTTCAAGGCAGCCCCAGCATTTT. Its translation is CASSSRQPQHF.

The rearrangement joins TRBV7-3 to TRBJ2-3; D may match TRBD1 or TRBD2 (6 bases each). The CDR3 runs to 15 residues. Trimming took off 4 bases at V and 6 bases at J, with 17 bases between the two ends. Germline lookup yields CDR1 SGHTA and CDR2 FQGTGA. The CDR3, as DNA: TGTGCCAGCAGCTCCGGCCCGTCCGGGGGCGATACGCAGTATTTT. This codes for CASSSGPSGGDTQYF.

The chain combines TRBV3-1 (or the pseudogene TRBV3-2) with TRBJ1-3; 8 bases are a match to TRBD1. J lost 0 bases, V lost 3 bases, and 4 bases had no gene match. Germline V CDR1 and CDR2: LGHDT, YNNKEL (reference sequence). There are 16 residues in the CDR3. The CDR3 loop is CASSHRGPLSGNTIYF. CDR3 in DNA: TGTGCCAGCAGCCACAGGGGGCCTCTCTCTGGAAACACCATATATTTT.

The chain employs TRBV6-2 or TRBV6-3 and TRBJ2-7; 10 nucleotides agree with TRBD1. CDR1 is MNHEY and CDR2 is SVGEGT in the germline V gene. V gave up 4 bases and J gave up 2 bases; unmatched junction bases: 8. The CDR3 length is 16 residues. The CDR3 loop reads CASSSYPGQGTYEQYF. The CDR3 bases are TGTGCCAGCAGTTCATACCCGGGACAGGGGACCTACGAGCAGTACTTC.

This clone was seen only a few times. The chain combines TRBV19 with TRBJ1-1; D is possibly TRBD1 (6 bases). Germline CDR1 and CDR2: LNHDA and SQIVND (reference sequence). V lost 5 bases and J 6 bases, leaving 16 bases between the germline ends. CDR3 size: 14 residues. The CDR3 DNA reads as TGTGCCAGTAGTCGACACGGAGGGGGGTCTGAAGCTTTCTTT. It is translated as CASSRHGGGSEAFF.